This T cell receptor (beta chain) appears in the sequencing data of a study of control samples from healthy donors and cancer patients. The repertoire was sequenced with immunoSEQ multiplex PCR; TCRdb's copy has only in-frame clones and lacks some. The profile shows over 85,000 clones, 80% to 95% of them singletons. Germline V gene data show CDR1 as KGHDR and CDR2 as SFDVKD. V lost 6 bases, J lost 1 base, and 12 bases lay in between. The CDR3 totals 15 residues. The clonotype originates from a woman aged 25 to 45 in good health. Specimen: blood. The chain has TRBV24-1 and TRBJ2-1; D is possibly TRBD1 or TRBD2 (5 bases each). CDR3 DNA sequence: TGTGCCACCAGTTCCCTGTGGGGGTCCTACAATGAGCAGTTCTTC. Its protein product is CATSSLWGSYNEQFF.